The clone carrying this TCR beta chain has at least ten counts. Its antigen is undetermined. Template switching added a universal primer site, and cDNA bore unique molecular identifiers. MiXCR, applied by TCRdb to the 5' RACE reads, yields one record per CDR3 protein. The profile shows 140,000 to 150,000 distinct CDR3 sequences, roughly 3.5% of them singletons. The CDR3 extends over 12 amino acids. Trimming stripped 2 bases from V and 7 bases from J, with 6 bases between. CDR1 is KGHDR and CDR2 is SFDVKD in the germline V gene. Healthy Caucasian donors formed the entire cohort. The sample originates from a study of identical twins. Study results and caveats: Insertion counts were lower in abundant cord blood beta clonotypes, a trend that memory repertoires did not show. Possibly, invariant MAIT and iNKT cells partly confounded zero-insertion analyses.

The chain carries TRBV24-1 and TRBJ2-3; no definite D call. The origin of this receptor is a man between 18 and 29 years old in good health. What was sequenced was memory T cells sorted from blood. The CDR3 loop reads CATSDWANTQYF. Written as DNA, the CDR3 is TGTGCCACCAGTGATTGGGCCAATACGCAGTATTTT.